This T cell receptor beta chain was obtained from a study of response to subunit inactivated influenza vaccine. TCRdb ran MiXCR on the RT-PCR reads and lists one entry per CDR3 protein. The sample lists 560,000 or so distinct CDR3 sequences, approximately 7.6% seen once, with about an eighth in the top ten. Regarding this clonotype: Its antigen is still unknown.

Study-level points and caveats: Authors suggested each seasonal flu vaccination may recruit only limited numbers of new T cells.

The V gene lost 0 bases and the J gene lost 3 bases, with 14 bases spanning the gap. This CDR3 has 16 residues. Germline V lookup: CDR1 SGDLS, CDR2 YYNGEE. Source: PBMCs from blood, taken around 2 years after vaccination. The sequence was collected from a man between 50 and 69 years old who received an inactivated influenza vaccine. The J gene is TRBJ2-3, the V gene TRBV9; maybe TRBD2 (6 bases). The DNA for the CDR3 is TGTGCCAGCAGCGTAGAAGGCGGGAAAGGGACAGATACGCAGTATTTT. Its translation is CASSVEGGKGTDTQYF. The full variable domain, with the rest looked up from reference TRBV9 and TRBJ2-3, is DSGVTQTPKHLITATGQRVTLRCSPRSGDLSVYWYQQSLDQGLQFLIQYYNGEERAKGNILERFSAQQFPDLHSELNLSSLELGDSALYFCASSVEGGKGTDTQYFGPGTRLTVL.